A single sample is the source of the 2 T cell receptor beta chains below, sequenced in a study of cytomegalovirus exposure and HLA in healthy donors. Primers: 60 Vbeta forward and 13 Jbeta reverse. Generated by immunoSEQ multiplex PCR, the TCRdb table keeps only in-frame clones and is missing some. The sample yields some 140,000 clones, about 10% seen once. The sequenced sample was PBMCs. The origin of the receptors is a woman aged 40 to 49 in good health and CMV-seropositive.

Only a few counts were recorded for this clone. An end of the junction differs from the germline gene, which may be a read error. CDR3 protein: CASGSRDSSNEQFF. Written as DNA, the CDR3 is TGTGCCAGCGGATCCCGGGACTCCTCCAATGAGCAGTTCTTC. The J gene is TRBJ2-1, the V gene TRBV2, with TRBD2 as a possible D gene (6 bases). The germline gives CDR1 SNHLY, CDR2 FYNNEI. The CDR3 is made up of 14 amino acids.

The chain recombines TRBV7-3 with TRBJ2-2; TRBD1 matches at 10 bases. V lost 3 bases, J lost 7 bases, and 5 bases stayed unmatched. CDR1 and CDR2 (germline): SGHTA, FQGTGA. This CDR3 contains 15 residues. The CDR3 spells CASSFGQGVGGELFF. As DNA, the CDR3 is TGTGCCAGCAGCTTCGGACAGGGGGTTGGCGGGGAGCTGTTTTTT.